Included here is one T cell receptor (beta chain) sequence, with context. The sequence runs out 3 residues before the end of the CDR3; the remainder is reconstructed from the germline J gene. The germline V gene has CDR1 SNHLY and CDR2 FYNNEI. CDR3 length equals 13 residues. This sample is drawn from a study of T cells in women clearing cervical HPV infection. TCRdb keeps only in-frame clones here, not all; method: immunoSEQ multiplex PCR. The sample has 35,000 to 45,000 clones. All donors had a single incident cervical HPV16 infection, not prevalent. The TCR was taken from a woman aged 18-70 years with a cervical HPV16 infection that either progressed to CIN3+ or cleared (not recorded which). The chain links TRBV2 to TRBJ2-4; the D call may be TRBD1 or TRBD2 (5 bases each). Sequencing was carried out using blood buffy coat. The sequenced part of the CDR3 DNA is TGTGCCAGCGGGAGACAGCTAAGAGATAGT. It is translated as CASGRQLRDS. The entire CDR3 sequence reads CASGRQLRDSQYF. The whole variable domain, filled in from reference TRBV2 and TRBJ2-4, reads EPEVTQTPSHQVTQMGQEVILRCVPISNHLYFYWYRQILGQKVEFLVSFYNNEISEKSEIFDDQFSVERPDGSNFTLKIRSTKLEDSAMYFCASGRQLRDSQYFGAGTRLSVL.